A selection of T cell receptor beta chains follows, all from one sample in a study of shared clonotypes between healthy human individuals. Clones were read by immunoSEQ multiplex PCR, and TCRdb kept only the in-frame ones, dropping some. The top ten hold 0.52% of the sample, which has approximately 1,000,000 clones, around three quarters seen once. Specimen: memory CD4+ T cells from PBMCs. Source of these receptors: a man in his late teens or twenties in good health. Some clones in this sample may be carry-over from other donors' samples. The CDR3 runs from the conserved cysteine through the conserved F or W. The D gene is left open where the match is weak. Some rows mark clone size as missing; the rest say once, few, many or name a class of expanded clone.

D: .; J: TRBJ1-4; V: TRBV9; size: many; DNA: TGTGCCAGCAGCCCACGTCAGGGGAATGAAAAACTGTTTTTT; CDR3: CASSPRQGNEKLFF
D: TRBD2; J: TRBJ2-7; V: TRBV30; size: .; DNA: TGTGCCTGGAGTCCTCAAAGCGGGAGACGGTACGAGCAGTACTTC; CDR3: CAWSPQSGRRYEQYF
D: TRBD2; J: TRBJ2-7; V: TRBV6-5; size: .; DNA: TGTGCCAGCAAGTACACGGTGGGAGGGTTCTACGAGCAGTACTTC; CDR3: CASKYTVGGFYEQYF
D: .; J: TRBJ1-1; V: TRBV11-3; size: .; DNA: TGTGCCAGCAGCTTCGGGGGACACCATGAAGCTTTCTTT; CDR3: CASSFGGHHEAFF
D: .; J: TRBJ2-5; V: TRBV14; size: .; DNA: TGTGCCAGCAGCCAAGATTGGGCCGTCCTCCAAGAGACCCAGTACTTC; CDR3: CASSQDWAVLQETQYF
D: .; J: TRBJ2-1; V: TRBV5-1; size: .; DNA: TGCGCCAGCAGCTTAACGGGGGGCGGGCACAATGAGCAGTTCTTC; CDR3: CASSLTGGGHNEQFF
D: TRBD2; J: TRBJ2-5; V: TRBV5-1; size: .; DNA: TGCGCCAGCAGCTTGGGGGGACTAGCGGACCAAGAGACCCAGTACTTC; CDR3: CASSLGGLADQETQYF
D: .; J: TRBJ1-1; V: TRBV7-8; size: few; DNA: TGTGCCAGCAGCTTAGATTGGGCGGCCGCTGAAGCTTTCTTT; CDR3: CASSLDWAAAEAFF
D: TRBD2; J: TRBJ2-1; V: TRBV4-3; size: .; DNA: TGCGCCAGCAGCCTTCTCACCGGGACTAGCGACAGCTCCTACAATGAGCAGTTCTTC; CDR3: CASSLLTGTSDSSYNEQFF
D: .; J: TRBJ2-4; V: TRBV7-6; size: .; DNA: TGTGCCAGCAGGGTGGAAGCCAAAAACATTCAGTACTTC; CDR3: CASRVEAKNIQYF
D: TRBD2; J: TRBJ2-7; V: TRBV4-1; size: .; DNA: TGCGCCAGCAGCCGAGGAACACGGCTAGCGGGGGCCTACGAGCAGTACTTC; CDR3: CASSRGTRLAGAYEQYF
D: .; J: TRBJ2-1; V: TRBV4-1; size: .; DNA: TGCGCCAGCAGCCCCGGAGACAGATCCTACAATGAGCAGTTCTTC; CDR3: CASSPGDRSYNEQFF
D: .; J: TRBJ1-2; V: TRBV19; size: .; DNA: TGTGCCAGCAGACAGGTACCGCGTGGCTACACCTTC; CDR3: CASRQVPRGYTF
D: TRBD2; J: TRBJ2-3; V: TRBV30; size: .; DNA: TGTGCCTGGAGGGGAGCGGGAGGGGCCACAGATACGCAGTATTTT; CDR3: CAWRGAGGATDTQYF
D: .; J: TRBJ2-2; V: TRBV21-1; size: .; DNA: TGTGCCAGCAGCAAAGTGGGCAGGAACACCGGGGAGCTGTTTTTT; CDR3: CASSKVGRNTGELFF
D: .; J: TRBJ1-3; V: TRBV28; size: few; DNA: TGTGCCAGCAAAGATTGGACAGCTTTCTCTGGAAACACCATATATTTT; CDR3: CASKDWTAFSGNTIYF
D: .; J: TRBJ2-3; V: TRBV18; size: .; DNA: TGTGCCAGCTGCAGGCGGACTCGCACAGATACGCAGTATTTT; CDR3: CASCRRTRTDTQYF
D: .; J: TRBJ2-1; V: TRBV4-3; size: .; DNA: TGCGCCAGCAGCGGTGACTCCCTGGGCTACAATGAGCAGTTCTTC; CDR3: CASSGDSLGYNEQFF
D: TRBD1; J: TRBJ2-7; V: TRBV9; size: .; DNA: TGTGCCAGCAGCGAGGGACAGGGGACCGAGCAGTACTTC; CDR3: CASSEGQGTEQYF
D: .; J: TRBJ2-1; V: TRBV7-9; size: .; DNA: TGTGCCAGCAGCCCCCGAACAGTACAAGAAAATGAGCAGTTCTTC; CDR3: CASSPRTVQENEQFF
D: .; J: TRBJ1-1; V: TRBV30; size: .; DNA: TGTGCCTGGAGTTTTCGACTAAAAGCTTTCTTT; CDR3: CAWSFRLKAFF
D: .; J: TRBJ1-3; V: TRBV27; size: .; DNA: TGTGCCAGCAGTTCTCACTGGGGTTCGGACCTCTCTGGAAACACCATATATTTT; CDR3: CASSSHWGSDLSGNTIYF
D: TRBD1; J: TRBJ1-2; V: TRBV7-2; size: .; DNA: TGTGCCAGCAGCCCCAGAACAGGGGGCGACTATGGCTACACCTTC; CDR3: CASSPRTGGDYGYTF
D: TRBD1; J: TRBJ2-3; V: TRBV15; size: .; DNA: TGTGCCACCGGCGGGACAGGGCGCACAGATACGCAGTATTTT; CDR3: CATGGTGRTDTQYF
D: TRBD2; J: TRBJ2-7; V: TRBV6-5; size: .; DNA: TGTGCCAGCAGCAGGACTAGCGGGGGGGGGTACGAGCAGTACTTC; CDR3: CASSRTSGGGYEQYF
D: .; J: TRBJ2-2; V: TRBV5-8; size: .; DNA: TGTGCCAGCAGCTTATCTCCGACATATACGAACACCGGGGAGCTGTTTTTT; CDR3: CASSLSPTYTNTGELFF
D: TRBD2; J: TRBJ2-1; V: TRBV5-1; size: .; DNA: TGCGCCAGTCTCGGACTAGCGGGAGGAAGAAGTGAGCAGTTCTTC; CDR3: CASLGLAGGRSEQFF
D: .; J: TRBJ1-4; V: TRBV2; size: .; DNA: TGTGCCAGCACATCCGGGGGAGGGATCGGGGAAAAACTGTTTTTT; CDR3: CASTSGGGIGEKLFF